What follows are 16 T cell receptor beta chains derived from one specimen sequenced in a study of STAT5B mutations in CD4+ large granular lymphocyte leukemia (dated by TCRdb to between 2021 and 2023). The library was obtained by the immunoSEQ multiplex PCR assay. TCRdb's version of the immuneACCESS table is confined to in-frame rearrangements and falls short of the full clone set. An unresolved V gene accounts for under half of the shortfall where checked; the remainder is of unknown origin. In all, the sample holds 23,000 or so clones, and about 70% of those were seen once. Over 9% of the sample belongs to the ten largest clones. Sequencing was performed on CD4+ T cells from blood buffy coats. These receptors all stem from a human donor in good health.

This clone was detected a few times. Different DNA sequences within this sample yield the same CDR3. The CDR3 region is CASSPRGPDTQYF. The CDR3 bases are TGTGCCAGCAGCCCGCGGGGCCCGGATACGCAGTATTTT. The rearrangement links TRBV7-9 to TRBJ2-3; D possibly corresponds to TRBD2 (6 bases). CDR1 and CDR2 from the germline V gene are SEHNR and FQNEAQ (reference sequence). Between the trimmed V and J ends, which lost 5 bases and 6 bases, there was a span of 12 bases. The CDR3 has 13 residues.

The chain has TRBV10-3 and TRBJ2-7, with D perhaps given as TRBD1 or TRBD2 (5 bases each). CDR1 is ENHRY and CDR2 is SYGVKD in the germline V gene. The CDR3 spans 15 residues. V was clipped by 5 bases and J by 2 bases, with 16 bases between them. CDR3 residues: CAISPGPKTTYEQYF. The CDR3 nucleotides are TGTGCCATCAGTCCGGGACCGAAAACGACCTACGAGCAGTACTTC.

This clone was counted once. CDR3 in amino acids: CASSLETNSPLHF. CDR3 DNA sequence: TGTGCCAGCAGCTTGGAGACCAATTCACCCCTCCACTTT. The genes are TRBV7-9 and TRBJ1-6; D call uncertain. Trimming pared 3 bases from V and 7 bases from J, leaving 7 bases between. In germline, CDR1 is SEHNR, CDR2 FQNEAQ (reference sequence). This CDR3 has 13 amino acids.

This chain connects TRBV9 to TRBJ1-6; D ambiguous. Trimming shortened V by 0 bases and J by 0 bases, and 7 bases separated the two germline ends. Germline CDR1 and CDR2: SGDLS and YYNGEE. The CDR3 loop spans 16 amino acids. The CDR3 loop is CASSVERVSYNSPLHF. In DNA, the CDR3 is TGTGCCAGCAGCGTAGAAAGGGTCTCCTATAATTCACCCCTCCACTTT.

The CDR3 nucleotides read TGCGCCAGCAGCTTGGCCGGACGAAGCGCGCAGTATTTT. Protein: CASSLAGRSAQYF. The gene calls are TRBV5-1 and TRBJ2-3; no definite D call. Trimming shortened V by 0 bases and J by 10 bases, and 12 bases separated the two germline ends. The CDR3 contains 13 residues. CDR1 is SGHRS and CDR2 is YFSETQ in the germline V gene.

The sample holds one count of this clone. The V call is TRBV19, the J call TRBJ2-5, with D possibly called TRBD1 or TRBD2 (5 bases each). CDR3 size: 13 residues. Germline V gene lookup returns CDR1 LNHDA and CDR2 SQIVND (reference sequence). Trimming took off 10 bases at V and 2 bases at J, with 14 bases between the two ends. CDR3 sequence reads: CATAPGQQETQYF. In DNA form, the CDR3 reads TGTGCCACCGCGCCGGGGCAACAAGAGACCCAGTACTTC.

The CDR3 region is CASETLAGAITGELFF. DNA of the CDR3: TGTGCCAGCGAGACTCTAGCGGGGGCCATCACCGGGGAGCTGTTTTTT. J is TRBJ2-2 and V is TRBV5-6; TRBD2 agrees at 10 bases. The CDR3 loop spans 16 amino acids. J gave up 4 bases and V 7 bases, and 10 bases lay outside the gene matches. Germline CDR1 SGHDT, CDR2 YYEEEE.

The rearrangement uses TRBV6-6 and TRBJ1-2; TRBD1 matches 7 bases. The germline CDR1 and CDR2 sequences are MNHNY and SVGAGI (reference sequence). The CDR3 covers 14 residues. The V segment lost 6 bases and the J segment 4 bases; nucleotides outside the gene matches: 8. The CDR3 DNA follows: TGTGCCAGCAGCCCTGCTCAGGGGGTCTATGGCTACACCTTC. Translated, it gives CASSPAQGVYGYTF.

CDR3 sequence (DNA): TGTGCCAGTAGTGCAAGGTCTATGGGAAGGTTTAGCAATCAGCCCCAGCATTTT. Translation: CASSARSMGRFSNQPQHF. The V gene is TRBV19, the J gene TRBJ1-5; D not certain. The CDR3 contains 18 residues. The V gene lost 5 bases and the J gene lost 0 bases, with 20 bases spanning the gap. Germline CDR1 is LNHDA and CDR2 is SQIVND (reference sequence).

The chain couples TRBV6-5 to TRBJ2-5; 9 bases align to TRBD2. Germline values: CDR1 MNHEY, CDR2 SVGAGI. Unmatched junction bases numbered 2, after V lost 2 bases and J lost 4 bases. This CDR3 has 14 amino acids. The CDR3 DNA is TGTGCCAGCAGTTACGGCGGGGGGGGAGAGACCCAGTACTTC. Its translation: CASSYGGGGETQYF.

This clone was counted once. This chain connects TRBV7-9 to TRBJ1-1, with D hard to call. CDR3 length: 9 residues. The germline gives CDR1 SEHNR, CDR2 FQNEAQ (reference sequence). V lost 5 bases and J lost 8, with 3 bases in between. The CDR3 nucleotides are TGTGCCAGCAGCGCAGAAGCTTTCTTT. It is translated as CASSAEAFF.

J is TRBJ1-4 and V is TRBV28; the D gene is possibly TRBD1 (5 bases). Germline CDR1 reads MDHEN; CDR2 reads SYDVKM. Trimming stripped 4 bases from V and 13 bases from J, with 19 bases between. The CDR3 is 14 residues long. Here the CDR3 reads CASSWTVGRGILFF. The CDR3 bases are TGTGCCAGCAGTTGGACTGTGGGGAGGGGTATACTGTTTTTT.

The chain joins TRBV5-1 to TRBJ2-2, with D perhaps matching TRBD2 (5 bases). Germline lookup yields CDR1 SGHRS and CDR2 YFSETQ. There are 13 residues in the CDR3. V dropped 4 bases and J dropped 6 bases, with 10 bases sitting between them. The CDR3, as DNA: TGCGCCAGCAGCGTGGACTCGTCCGGGGAGCTGTTTTTT. This codes for CASSVDSSGELFF.

The V and J genes are TRBV6-5 and TRBJ1-5, with D possibly matching TRBD1 (5 bases). Germline CDR1 MNHEY, CDR2 SVGAGI. Between the trimmed V and J ends, which lost 6 bases and 6 bases, there was a span of 12 bases. The CDR3 length is 13 residues. The CDR3 loop is CASRPRGTQPQHF. CDR3 coding DNA: TGTGCCAGCAGACCCCGGGGCACTCAGCCCCAGCATTTT.

The chain links TRBV5-4 to TRBJ2-7; D call uncertain. The germline CDR1 and CDR2 sequences are SGHNT and YYREEE (reference sequence). This CDR3 contains 13 residues. V lost 3 bases, J lost 4 bases, and 11 bases lay in between. DNA of the CDR3: TGTGCCAGCAGCTCACGAGGTGGATACGAGCAGTACTTC. Its translation: CASSSRGGYEQYF.

The chain has TRBV5-5 and TRBJ1-2, with D tentatively TRBD1 (6 bases). The ends were cut back, 5 bases at V and 7 bases at J, with 15 bases in the middle. CDR3 length: 13 amino acids. In germline, CDR1 is SGHKS, CDR2 YYEKEE (reference sequence). Here the CDR3 DNA reads TGTGCCAGCAGGGTGGGGGGGGCGTTTGGCTACACCTTC. Its translation: CASRVGGAFGYTF.